This T cell receptor beta chain derives from a study of cytomegalovirus exposure and HLA in healthy donors. A multiplex PCR was run with 60 Vbeta primers and 13 Jbeta primers. This table comes from immunoSEQ multiplex PCR, and its TCRdb copy is limited to in-frame clones, with some not included. The sample yields 150,000 to 200,000 clones, about 81% seen once. Trimming pared 2 bases from V and 5 bases from J, leaving 14 bases between. Germline-derived CDR1 and CDR2 are SNHLY and FYNNEI. This CDR3 region has 15 residues. Study-wide results and limits: According to the study, 160 or so TCR beta chains were cytomegalovirus-associated. Three CMV-associated chains proved CMV antigen-specific in vitro. Later on, an analysis found that several of the most significant clusters appeared to be linked to common viral pathogens, which included parvovirus B19. Within an earlier analysis, most TCR beta V segments proved productive either about 87% or about 30% of the time.

In the case of this clone: Its matching antigen is unknown.

The material sequenced was PBMCs. The receptor was derived from a man aged 18 to 30 in good health and CMV-seronegative. The genes are TRBV2 and TRBJ2-3; possible D gene TRBD1, 5 bases. The CDR3, as DNA: TGTGCCAGCAGTGAAAGCAGCACAGGATTAGATACGCAGTATTTT. Its protein is CASSESSTGLDTQYF.